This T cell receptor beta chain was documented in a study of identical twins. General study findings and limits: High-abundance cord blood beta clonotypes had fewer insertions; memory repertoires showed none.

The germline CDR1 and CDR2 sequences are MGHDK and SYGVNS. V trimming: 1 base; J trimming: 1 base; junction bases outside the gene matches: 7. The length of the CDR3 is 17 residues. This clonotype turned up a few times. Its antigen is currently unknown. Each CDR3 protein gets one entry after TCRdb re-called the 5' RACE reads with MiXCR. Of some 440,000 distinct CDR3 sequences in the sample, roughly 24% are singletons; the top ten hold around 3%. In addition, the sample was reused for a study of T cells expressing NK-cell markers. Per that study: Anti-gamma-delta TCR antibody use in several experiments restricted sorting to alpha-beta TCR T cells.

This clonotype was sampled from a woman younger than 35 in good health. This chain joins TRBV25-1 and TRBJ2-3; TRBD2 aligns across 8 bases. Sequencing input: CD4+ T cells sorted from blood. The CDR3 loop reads CASSESRASGRTDTQYF. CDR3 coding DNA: TGTGCCAGCAGTGAATCGAGGGCTAGCGGGCGCACAGATACGCAGTATTTT.